Below, 9 T cell receptor beta chains from the same sample are listed, as sequenced in a study of blood T cell repertoires in COVID-19. Only in-frame clones appear in the TCRdb table, and some are missing; sequencing was by immunoSEQ multiplex PCR. Found here are more than 65,000 clones, 79% of them singletons; the top ten hold 5.5% to 7%. The sample was peripheral blood. These receptors all come from a woman aged 60 to 75 with acute or convalescent COVID-19.

This clone showed up just a few times. The genes are TRBV11-2 and TRBJ2-3; D ambiguous. The CDR3 extends over 15 amino acids. With 5 bases removed from V and 0 bases from J, the gap between germline ends came to 12 bases. Germline assignment: CDR1 SGHAT and CDR2 FQNNGV. The CDR3 DNA is TGTGCCAGCAGCCTAGGGCCATCCAGCACAGATACGCAGTATTTT. This codes for CASSLGPSSTDTQYF.

The chain joins TRBV7-3 to TRBJ1-1; 10 bases are a match to TRBD1. Germline CDR1 and CDR2: SGHTA and FQGTGA. V was clipped by 3 bases and J by 1 base; unmatched bases: 14. CDR3 length: 19 residues. CDR3 nucleotides: TGTGCCAGCAGCTTCTGCCGGGACAGGGGACCTCTGGGGAACACTGAAGCTTTCTTT. Translation: CASSFCRDRGPLGNTEAFF.

This clone was seen more than once but under ten times. Here the CDR3 reads CASSWGGRRETQYF. DNA for the CDR3: TGTGCCAGCAGCTGGGGGGGGCGGCGAGAGACCCAGTACTTC. The V gene is TRBV7-2, the J gene TRBJ2-5; D might be TRBD2 (7 bases). CDR1 and CDR2 from the germline V gene are SGHTA and FQGNSA. This CDR3 has 14 residues. The V end lost 4 bases, the J end lost 4 bases, and 13 bases lay between the germline ends.

The gene calls are TRBV5-1 and TRBJ1-2, with no clear D. Trimming removed 4 bases at V and 4 bases at J, with 11 bases between. CDR3 length equals 13 residues. Germline loops: CDR1 SGHRS, CDR2 YFSETQ. The DNA of the CDR3 is TGCGCCAGCAGCCCTCCGGAGGGCTATGGCTACACCTTC. Protein: CASSPPEGYGYTF.

The chain couples TRBV11-2 to TRBJ2-3; TRBD2 is a possible D gene (6 bases). V dropped 5 bases and J dropped 5 bases, with 20 bases sitting between them. Per the germline V gene, CDR1 is SGHAT and CDR2 is FQNNGV. CDR3 length equals 16 residues. The CDR3 spells CASSLGRSWGVDTQYF. The CDR3 DNA reads as TGTGCCAGCAGCCTCGGACGCTCCTGGGGGGTAGATACGCAGTATTTT.

V and J are TRBV19 and TRBJ1-5; TRBD1 agrees at 10 bases. The CDR3 totals 15 residues. The germline CDR1 and CDR2 sequences are LNHDA and SQIVND (reference sequence). V was clipped by 5 bases and J by 4 bases; unmatched bases: 5. The CDR3 DNA reads TGTGCCAGTAGTTCCGGGACAGGGGTGAATCAGCCCCAGCATTTT. Translated: CASSSGTGVNQPQHF.

The chain is built from TRBV6-5 and TRBJ1-2; D gene uncertain. CDR3 length: 14 amino acids. Germline V gene data show CDR1 as MNHEY and CDR2 as SVGAGI. Trimming removed 0 bases from V and 8 bases from J, with 13 bases in between. For the CDR3, the DNA is TGTGCCAGCAGTTACTCGAGCGACGGGTGGGGCTACACCTTC. Encoded protein: CASSYSSDGWGYTF.

The rearrangement joins TRBV30 to TRBJ2-3; maybe TRBD2 (7 bases). This CDR3 contains 15 residues. Per the germline V gene, CDR1 is GTSNPN and CDR2 is SVGIG (reference sequence). Trimming pared 5 bases from V and 4 bases from J, leaving 19 bases between. The CDR3 DNA reads as TGTGCCTGGCGGACGCGGGGGCATAACGCAGATACGCAGTATTTT. Protein product: CAWRTRGHNADTQYF.

The chain employs TRBV11-2 and TRBJ1-5; D unresolved. Germline CDR1 reads SGHAT; CDR2 reads FQNNGV. The CDR3 length is 15 residues. Trimming stripped 1 base from V and 0 bases from J, with 7 bases between. DNA for the CDR3: TGTGCCAGCAGCTTAGGAGATTATAGCAATCAGCCCCAGCATTTT. Translation: CASSLGDYSNQPQHF.